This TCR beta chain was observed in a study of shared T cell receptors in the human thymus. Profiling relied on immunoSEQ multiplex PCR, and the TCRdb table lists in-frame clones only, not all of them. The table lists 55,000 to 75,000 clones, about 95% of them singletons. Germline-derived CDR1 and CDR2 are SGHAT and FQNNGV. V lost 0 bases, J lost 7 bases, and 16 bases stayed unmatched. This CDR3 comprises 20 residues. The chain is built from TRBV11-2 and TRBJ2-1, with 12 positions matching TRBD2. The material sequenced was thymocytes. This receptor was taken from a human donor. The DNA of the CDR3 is TGTGCCAGCAGCTTAGATCTCGCTAGCGGGGGGGCCAATGCACGGAATGAGCAGTTCTTC. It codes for CASSLDLASGGANARNEQFF.